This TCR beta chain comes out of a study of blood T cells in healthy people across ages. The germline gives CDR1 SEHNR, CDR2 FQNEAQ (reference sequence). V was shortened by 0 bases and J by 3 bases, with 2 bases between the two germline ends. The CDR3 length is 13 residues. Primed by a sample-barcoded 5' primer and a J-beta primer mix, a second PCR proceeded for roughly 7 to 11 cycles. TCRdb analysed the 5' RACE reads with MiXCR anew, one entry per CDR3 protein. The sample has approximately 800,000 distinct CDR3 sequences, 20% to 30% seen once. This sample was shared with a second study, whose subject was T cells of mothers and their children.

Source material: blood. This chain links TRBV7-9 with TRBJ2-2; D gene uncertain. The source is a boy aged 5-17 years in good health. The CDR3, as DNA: TGTGCCAGCAGCTTAGCGGACACCGGGGAGCTGTTTTTT. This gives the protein CASSLADTGELFF.